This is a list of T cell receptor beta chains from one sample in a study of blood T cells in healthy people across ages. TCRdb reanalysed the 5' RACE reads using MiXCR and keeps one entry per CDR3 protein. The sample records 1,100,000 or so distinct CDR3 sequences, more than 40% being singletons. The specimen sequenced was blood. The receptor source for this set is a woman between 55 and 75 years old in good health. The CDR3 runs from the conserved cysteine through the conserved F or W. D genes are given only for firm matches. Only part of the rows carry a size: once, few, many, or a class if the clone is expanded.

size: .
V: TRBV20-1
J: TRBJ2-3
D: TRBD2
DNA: TGCAGTGCCCCAGGACTAGAAAGCACAGATACGCAGTATTTT
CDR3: CSAPGLESTDTQYF

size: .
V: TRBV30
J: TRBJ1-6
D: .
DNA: TGTGCCTGCCTAAACCGGCCTAGGTATTCACCCCTCCACTTT
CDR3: CACLNRPRYSPLHF

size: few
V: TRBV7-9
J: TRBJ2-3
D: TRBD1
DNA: TGTGCCAGCAGCTTCGGACAGGGAAATACGCAGTATTTT
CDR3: CASSFGQGNTQYF

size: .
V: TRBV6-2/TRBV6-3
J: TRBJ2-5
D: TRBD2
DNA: TGTGCCAGCAGTTACGGACTAGCGGGGAAAGAGACCCAGTACTTC
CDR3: CASSYGLAGKETQYF

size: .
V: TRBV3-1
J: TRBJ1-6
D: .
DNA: TGTGCCAGCAGCCAACAGGGAAGGGGCTCCTATAATTCACCCCTCCACTTT
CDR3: CASSQQGRGSYNSPLHF

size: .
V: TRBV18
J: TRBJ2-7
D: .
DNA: TGTGCCAGCTCACCAAAGGAGGAGCAGTACTTC
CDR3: CASSPKEEQYF

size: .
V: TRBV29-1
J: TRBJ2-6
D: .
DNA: TGCAGCGTTGAAAGCCCGGGCTCTGGGGCCAACGTCCTGACTTTC
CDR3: CSVESPGSGANVLTF

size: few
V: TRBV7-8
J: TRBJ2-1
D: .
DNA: TGTGCCAGCAGCTATTCCCCTAGCTCCTACAATGAGCAGTTCTTC
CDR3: CASSYSPSSYNEQFF

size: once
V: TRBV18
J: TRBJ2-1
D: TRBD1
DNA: TGTGCCAGCTCACCGACAGGGAGCTCGATTAACAATGAGCAGTTCTTC
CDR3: CASSPTGSSINNEQFF

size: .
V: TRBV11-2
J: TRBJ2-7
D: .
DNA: TGTGCCAGCAACTCGGCGGCGGGATTGTACGAGCAGTACTTC
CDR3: CASNSAAGLYEQYF

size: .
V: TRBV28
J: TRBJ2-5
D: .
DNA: TGTGCCAGCGACAGCTACCAAGAGACCCAGTACTTC
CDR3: CASDSYQETQYF

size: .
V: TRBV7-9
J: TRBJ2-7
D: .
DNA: TGTGCCAGCAGCACACTTACTAATGGTAACGAGCAGTACTTC
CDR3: CASSTLTNGNEQYF

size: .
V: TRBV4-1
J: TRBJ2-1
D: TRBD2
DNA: TGCGCCAGCAGCCAAGGAATCGGGTCTAGCGGGACAAATGAGCAGTTCTTC
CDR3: CASSQGIGSSGTNEQFF

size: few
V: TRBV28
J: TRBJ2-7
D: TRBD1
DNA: TGTGCCAGCAGGGCAGGACAGGGCCTCTACGAGCAGTACTTC
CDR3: CASRAGQGLYEQYF

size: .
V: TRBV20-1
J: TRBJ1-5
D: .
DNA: TGCAGTGCTGGGAGAACCGATAGCAATCAGCCCCAGCATTTT
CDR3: CSAGRTDSNQPQHF

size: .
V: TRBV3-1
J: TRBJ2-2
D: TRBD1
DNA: TGTGCCAGCAGCGGACAGGTCAACACCGGGGAGCTGTTTTTT
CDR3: CASSGQVNTGELFF

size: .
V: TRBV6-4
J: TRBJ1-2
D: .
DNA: TGTGCCAGCAGTGACTCCAGGGGCATTGGCTACACCTTC
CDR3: CASSDSRGIGYTF

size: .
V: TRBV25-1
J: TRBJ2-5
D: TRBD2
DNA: TGTGCCAGCAGTGAAGAGGGGGCTAGCGGGAGAGAGACCCAGTACTTC
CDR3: CASSEEGASGRETQYF

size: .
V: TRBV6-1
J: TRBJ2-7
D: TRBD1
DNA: TGTGCCAGCAGTGCCCTAACAGGGGCCTACGAGCAGTACTTC
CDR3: CASSALTGAYEQYF

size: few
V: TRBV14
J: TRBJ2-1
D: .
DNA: TGTGCCAGCAGCCGATACGACTTGGTCTCCTACAATGAGCAGTTCTTC
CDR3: CASSRYDLVSYNEQFF

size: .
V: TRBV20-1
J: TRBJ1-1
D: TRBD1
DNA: TGCAGTGCCGCCGACACAGGGGACACTGAAGCTTTCTTT
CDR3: CSAADTGDTEAFF

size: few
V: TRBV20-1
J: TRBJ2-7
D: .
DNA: TGCAGTGCTAGTTCAGCCCAATCCGAGCAGTACTTC
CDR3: CSASSAQSEQYF

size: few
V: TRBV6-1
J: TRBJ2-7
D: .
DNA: TGTGCCAGCAGTGAAGCAGGGTGGGGGCGGAACTACGAGCAGTACTTC
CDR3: CASSEAGWGRNYEQYF

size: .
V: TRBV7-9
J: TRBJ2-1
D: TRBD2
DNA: TGTGCCAGCAGCCCACCCCCGCAGCGGGATAATGGCAATGAGCAGTTCTTC
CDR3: CASSPPPQRDNGNEQFF

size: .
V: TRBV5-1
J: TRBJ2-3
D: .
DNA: TGCGCCAGCAGCTTGGGCCCAACTAGAAAAGATACGCAGTATTTT
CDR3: CASSLGPTRKDTQYF

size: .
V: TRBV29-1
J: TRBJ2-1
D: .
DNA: TGCAGCGTTGAAGATCTGGCGAGGAATGAGCAGTTCTTC
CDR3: CSVEDLARNEQFF

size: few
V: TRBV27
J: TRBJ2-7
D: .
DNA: TGTGCCAGCAGTCCCGGGAGCTCCTACAATGAGCAGTACTTC
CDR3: CASSPGSSYNEQYF

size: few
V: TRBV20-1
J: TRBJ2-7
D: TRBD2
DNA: TGCAGTGCTAGATCTACGACTAGCGGGAGGTACGAGCAGTACTTC
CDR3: CSARSTTSGRYEQYF

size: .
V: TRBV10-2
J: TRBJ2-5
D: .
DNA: TGCGCCAGCAGTGTCGCCCAGTACTTC
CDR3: CASSVAQYF

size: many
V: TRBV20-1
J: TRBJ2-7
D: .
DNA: TGCAGTGCAGGCACCGTGGGGCGAGAGCAGTACTTC
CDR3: CSAGTVGREQYF

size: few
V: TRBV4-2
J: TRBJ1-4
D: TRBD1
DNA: TGTGCCAGCAGCCAAGGGGCGTTGGGACAGGAGGCTCGAAAACTGTTTTTT
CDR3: CASSQGALGQEARKLFF

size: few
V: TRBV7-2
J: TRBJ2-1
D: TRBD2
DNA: TGTGCCAGCAGCTTAAGACTAGCGGGAGTTCCCCCCTACAATGAGCAGTTCTTC
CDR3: CASSLRLAGVPPYNEQFF

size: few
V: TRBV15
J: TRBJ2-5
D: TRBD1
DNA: TGTGCCACCAGCAGTCTTGGGGACAGTGAAGAGACCCAGTACTTC
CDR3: CATSSLGDSEETQYF

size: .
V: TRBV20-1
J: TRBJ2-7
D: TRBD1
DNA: TGCAGTGCTCAACCCGACAGGGGGCTCTACGAGCAGTACTTC
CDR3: CSAQPDRGLYEQYF

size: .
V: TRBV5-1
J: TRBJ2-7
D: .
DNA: TGCGCCAGCAGCTTGGCAAGCCGGATGAGCTCCTACGAGCAGTACTTC
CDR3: CASSLASRMSSYEQYF

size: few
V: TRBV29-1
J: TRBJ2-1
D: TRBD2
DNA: TGCAGCGTTTTATTGCTAGCGGGAGGGAAGACCTTATATGAGCAGTTCTTC
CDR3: CSVLLLAGGKTLYEQFF

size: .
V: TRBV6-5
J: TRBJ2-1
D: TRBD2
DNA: TGTGCCACCCGAGGAGCGGGAGTCAGCTACAATGAGCAGTTCTTC
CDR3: CATRGAGVSYNEQFF

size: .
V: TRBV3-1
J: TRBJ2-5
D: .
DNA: TGTGCCAGCAGCCAAGATTTGATCTTCGAGGGCAAGGATGAGCAGCACTTC
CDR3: CASSQDLIFEGKDEQHF

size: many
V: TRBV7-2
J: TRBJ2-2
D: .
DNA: TGTGCCAGCAGCTTAGCGGGGGGGGGCGCATTCACCGGGGAGCTGTTTTTT
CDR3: CASSLAGGGAFTGELFF

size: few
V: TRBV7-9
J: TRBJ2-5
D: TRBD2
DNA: TGTGCCAGCAGCCCACTAGCGGGTTCTCAAGAGACCCAGTACTTC
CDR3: CASSPLAGSQETQYF

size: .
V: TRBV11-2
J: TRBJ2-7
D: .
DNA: TGTGCCAGCAGCTTAGATAAAAACAGGCACTACGAGCAGTACTTC
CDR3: CASSLDKNRHYEQYF

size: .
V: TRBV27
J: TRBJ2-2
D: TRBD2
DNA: TGTGCCAGCTCCTTTTCGGGACTAGCATCCGGGGAGCTGTTTTTT
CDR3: CASSFSGLASGELFF

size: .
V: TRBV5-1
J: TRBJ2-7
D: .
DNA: TGCGCCAGCAGCTTGACGGGACCAGCCTACGAGCAGTACTTC
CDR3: CASSLTGPAYEQYF

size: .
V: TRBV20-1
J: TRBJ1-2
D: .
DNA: TGCAGTGCCGCTAGGGATACCCGCTATGGCTACACCTTC
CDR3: CSAARDTRYGYTF

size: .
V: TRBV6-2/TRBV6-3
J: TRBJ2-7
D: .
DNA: TGTGCCAGCCACCGGCGGGGATCCTACAATGAGCAGTACTTC
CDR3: CASHRRGSYNEQYF

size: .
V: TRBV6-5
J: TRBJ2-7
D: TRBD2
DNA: TGTGCCAGCAGTTACTCCCACATGGCGGGAGTCATACCCTACGAGCAGTACTTC
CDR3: CASSYSHMAGVIPYEQYF

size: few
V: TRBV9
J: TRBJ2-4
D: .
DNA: TGTGCCAGCAGCGAGAGCGTTATGGGCAAAAACATTCAGTACTTC
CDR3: CASSESVMGKNIQYF

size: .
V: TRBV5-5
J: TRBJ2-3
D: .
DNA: TGTGCCAGCAGCTTGGCTAACTCCCCCACAGATACGCAGTATTTT
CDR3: CASSLANSPTDTQYF

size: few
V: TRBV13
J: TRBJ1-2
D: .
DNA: TGTGCCAGCAGCTTAGGGTTAGAGGGCTACACCTTC
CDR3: CASSLGLEGYTF

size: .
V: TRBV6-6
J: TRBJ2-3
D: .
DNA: TGTGCCAACAGTTACCGAGGCCCAGATACGCAGTATTTT
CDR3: CANSYRGPDTQYF

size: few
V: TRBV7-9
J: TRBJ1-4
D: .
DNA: TGTGCCAGCAGCTTAGAAGAGATGGGACTGTTTTTT
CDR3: CASSLEEMGLFF

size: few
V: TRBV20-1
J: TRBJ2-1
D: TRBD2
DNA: TGCAGTGCTGATACCGGGACTAGCGGGTTTGATGAGCAGTTCTTC
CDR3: CSADTGTSGFDEQFF

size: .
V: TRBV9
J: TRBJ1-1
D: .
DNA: TGTGCCAGCAGCCCGACAACAGTGATCGGCACTGAAGCTTTCTTT
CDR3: CASSPTTVIGTEAFF

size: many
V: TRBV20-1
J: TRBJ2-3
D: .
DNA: TGCAGTGCTAGTCCCCCCGCGGGGCACACAGATACGCAGTATTTT
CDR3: CSASPPAGHTDTQYF

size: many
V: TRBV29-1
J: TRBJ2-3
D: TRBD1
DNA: TGCAGCGGCAGACAGGGAGGCACAGATACGCAGTATTTT
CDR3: CSGRQGGTDTQYF